This T cell receptor beta chain originates from a study of cytomegalovirus exposure and HLA in healthy donors (dated by TCRdb to 2017 to 2019). Regarding the study in general: In an earlier analysis of 587 of the donors, roughly 300 Gb of sequence data and approximately 100 million unique TCR beta sequences from 150 million to 200 million T cells were reported. About 330 gigabases of sequencing data and tens of millions of unique TCR sequences made up an early release that covered 500 to 700 HLA-typed donors. Among the roughly 400 genotyped donors, around 81% belonged to the genetic ancestry cluster associated with self-reported Caucasian donors. The study aimed to test whether cataloging public T cell receptors could reveal signatures of past pathogen exposure. The study used immunosequencing to profile the T cell repertoires of approximately 690 subjects and linked those repertoires to cytomegalovirus serostatus. Along with the 666-subject first cohort, a separate validation cohort of approximately 110 different subjects was used. To predict cytomegalovirus infection status, the study brought together high-throughput TCR immunosequencing, statistical association of individual TCRs with disease status, and machine learning. A later analysis re-examined previously published TCR beta repertoires from just over 650 donors and added high-resolution HLA genotyping to investigate patterns of TCR occurrence. Rather than drawing on any new phenotypic data, the later analysis identified candidate immune exposures from TCR beta sequences and the way those sequences occurred across donors. An earlier analysis of fewer than 700 of the donors applied high-throughput TCR beta sequencing to assess whether each TCR beta V gene segment acted as functional or pseudogenic. Donor age, sex, ethnicity and CMV serostatus were compiled alongside the repertoire data. Genome-wide SNP genotypes for about 65% of the 666 donors were used in a later genetic analysis, which treated that subset as a discovery cohort. All discovery cohort repertoires had been generated on a single sequencing platform. HLA typing included class I and class II loci at four-digit resolution. The number of donors typed differed by locus, with about 629-640 for A, B, C, DRB1 and DQB1, over 500 for DQA1, about 610 for DPA1, and some 450 for DPB1. Roughly five DR-DQ haplotypes were treated as single units for association and clustering because of strong linkage in the cohort. Among roughly 370 genotyped donors of the cohort, an average of around 240,000 unique TCR beta nucleotide sequences were sequenced per donor, roughly 18% of them non-productive. Overall study results and their limits: Because some donors lacked HLA typing at each locus, the association tests relied only on the typed subset. Cytomegalovirus status was reported to be diagnosed by the classifier with high specificity and sensitivity in both the original and validation cohorts. In a later genetic analysis, a missense DCLRE1C variant was associated with V-gene and J-gene trimming of TCR beta chains, and the association was replicated in an independent cohort. Correlated functional status among segregating V segments might reflect linkage disequilibrium, but an unknown experimental factor could not be ruled out. Only TCR beta chains were sequenced in this cohort, and the absence of alpha or paired-chain data limited detectable features. Immune exposure information for the cohort was limited to CMV serostatus. In a later analysis, over 15,000 TCR beta sequences were associated with specific HLA alleles at a false discovery rate of 0.05. When HLA alleles, especially DR and DQ, strongly co-occurred, TCR associations were difficult to assign to individual alleles. The presence/absence analyses assumed that sequencing depth was roughly uniform across donors, and that assumption may not be true. Across donors, most TCR sequences were observed very rarely, whereas some public TCRs were present in many individuals. In vitro tests confirmed that three of the cytomegalovirus-associated TCR beta chains recognize cytomegalovirus antigens. According to a later analysis, most CMV-associated TCR beta chains appeared to be HLA-restricted, and the HLA associations seemed to be driven largely by CMV exposure. The 87-base-pair reads could not distinguish some IMGT-functional V segments, including TRBV6-2 and TRBV6-3, so those segments were excluded. A further reported finding was that TCR beta sequences accurately predicted the HLA-A and HLA-B alleles for most subjects in the first cohort. In a later analysis, TCR association rates were found to vary across HLA loci, with the most associated TCRs seen for DRB1 alleles and the fewest for HLA-C alleles. In a later analysis, HLA-associated TCR beta chains showed more clonal expansion and lower generation probabilities than non-associated chains that were equally common. A cluster of highly shared sequence variants was judged likely to represent a technical artifact of the sequencing pipeline. The authors suggested that the approach could potentially be generalized to other disease states and immunological phenotypes. In a later analysis, several top co-occurrence clusters were reported to appear linked to parvovirus B19, influenza, CMV and Epstein-Barr virus. The study gave a list of 150 to 200 TCR beta chains associated with cytomegalovirus. In a later genetic analysis, fewer N-insertions in productive TCRs were reported among donors in an Asian-associated ancestry cluster than the roughly 700-donor mean. Broadly in line with IMGT annotations, most TCR beta V segments showed up in productive rearrangements about 87% or about 30% of the time in an earlier analysis of around 600 of the donors. Because counts were too low, seventeen rarely observed V segments, including chromosome 9 orphons, were left out of the earlier analysis of over 550 of the donors.

The cohort was made up of under 800 healthy bone marrow donors. At the time of sampling, all cohort members were nominally healthy, though unrecorded immune exposures were likely present. The donor was CMV seronegative and belonged to the group of 350 or so seronegative cohort members. Each donor provided a peripheral blood sample, and peripheral blood mononuclear cells were used for TCR beta sequencing. Genomic DNA extraction from the blood cell samples was performed with the Qiagen DNeasy Blood Extraction Kit. The method behind the library was the immunoSEQ multiplex PCR assay. A mixture of 60 forward primers for TCR Vbeta segments and 13 reverse primers for TCR Jbeta segments was used in the multiplex PCR. The CDR3 region of rearranged TCR beta genes was amplified from genomic DNA with a multiplex PCR assay. The Illumina HiSeq System was used to sequence the amplified TCR beta libraries as 87-base-pair reads. Per the source publication's procedure: A later analysis counted approximately 84 million unique TCR beta chains across the 650 to 800 repertoires, and around 9.9 million of these chains were shared by at least two donors. Raw reads were error-corrected and collapsed into unique sequences by a nearest-neighbor algorithm in which closely related sequences were merged to remove PCR and sequencing errors. CDR3 sequences were aligned to IMGT reference sequences to assign V, D and J gene segments. For a sequence to be retained, at least a six-nucleotide match to both a V gene segment and a J gene segment was required. A rearrangement counted as productive if the CDR3 had no stop codons and remained in frame with V and J, and every other rearrangement counted as non-productive. CDR3 was defined by IMGT convention, running from the second conserved V-encoded cysteine to the conserved J-encoded phenylalanine. Sequences without an unambiguous match to a single V gene segment were excluded from the earlier analysis of about 630 of the donors. In an earlier analysis of some 590 of the donors, a V segment was called functional when productive rearrangements were above 56.7%, and segregating when the standard deviation between donors exceeded 5%. A statistical classification framework was built for diagnosing cytomegalovirus status from the catalog of TCR beta chain sequences. V and J gene assignment, in a later analysis, came from comparing TCR nucleotide sequences with IMGT/GENE-DB human TR gene sequences. A later analysis assigned CDR3 sequences and most-parsimonious VDJ recombination scenarios with the TCRdist pipeline. In a later analysis, each TCR beta chain was defined by its CDR3 amino acid sequence together with its V-gene family, and reads without a unique V-gene family were excluded. A later analysis removed 500 to 600 highly shared, low-generation-probability nucleotide sequences to deal with suspected cross-contamination and a sequencing artifact. In a later analysis, a clonal expansion index was calculated for each public chain from normalized within-repertoire ranks of inferred template counts. Generation probabilities in a later analysis came from a VDJ recombination model fitted to out-of-frame rearrangements, and those results were checked against IGoR. A later analysis scored TCR-TCR, TCR-HLA and TCR-CMV co-occurrence with hypergeometric tests, applying a repertoire-size bias correction to TCR pairs. To estimate false discovery rates, a later analysis permuted the HLA or CMV assignments 20 times. In a later analysis, co-occurring TCRs were grouped using DBSCAN, with TCRdist sequence similarity added in when clustering inside HLA-allele-positive subsets. Repertoires with fewer than 30,000 or more than 120,000 public chains were left out of co-occurrence clustering, as were five repertoires with anomalous nucleotide sharing. Drawn from immuneACCESS, this table holds only the in-frame rearrangements with V and J called that TCRdb kept. Clones are partly lost; checked studies trace under half to an unresolved V gene and leave the rest unexplained. V and J calls plus clone size are reproduced from that table; the DNA served to infer D and trimming. Here the sample has approximately 150,000 clones; 72% occur a single time. The ten most abundant clones make up 2.1% of the sample.

Measured from the cysteine to the phenylalanine, the CDR3 is 12 residues long. Only CDR3 DNA is held: 36 bases, read in frame from base 1. The germline V gene (reference sequence) sets CDR1 to LNHDA and CDR2 to SQIVND. V is pared back by 6 bases and J by 4 bases, with 7 bases lying between the germline termini. Worth noting for this clone: Its antigen remains undetermined. Base quality data are lacking; no much larger clone is found one base away. This specimen includes other DNA sequences encoding the same CDR3.

The receptor's source is a man aged 40-49 years in good health and CMV-seronegative. The chain joins TRBV19 to TRBJ1-5; the D gene is perhaps TRBD1, on 6 matching bases. The sample was PBMCs. The nucleotide sequence is given as TGTGCCAGTAGACAGGGAAATCAGCCCCAGCATTTT. Its amino acids are CASRQGNQPQHF.